The sequence of this TCR beta chain was determined in a study of control samples from healthy donors and cancer patients. The germline CDR1 and CDR2 sequences are SGHTA and FQGTGA. The CDR3 consists of 13 residues. The V and J ends lost 2 bases and 7 bases respectively, with 8 bases between them. The assay was immunoSEQ multiplex PCR, and TCRdb's table has in-frame clones only and misses some. This table holds hundreds of thousands of clones, over 75% found once. Sequencing was done on a sample of PBMCs. The genes are TRBV7-3 and TRBJ2-2; D is uncertain. The receptor comes from a woman aged 60-75 years with lung cancer. The chain's CDR3 is CASSLGDGGELFF. CDR3 in DNA: TGTGCCAGCAGCTTAGGGGATGGCGGGGAGCTGTTTTTT.